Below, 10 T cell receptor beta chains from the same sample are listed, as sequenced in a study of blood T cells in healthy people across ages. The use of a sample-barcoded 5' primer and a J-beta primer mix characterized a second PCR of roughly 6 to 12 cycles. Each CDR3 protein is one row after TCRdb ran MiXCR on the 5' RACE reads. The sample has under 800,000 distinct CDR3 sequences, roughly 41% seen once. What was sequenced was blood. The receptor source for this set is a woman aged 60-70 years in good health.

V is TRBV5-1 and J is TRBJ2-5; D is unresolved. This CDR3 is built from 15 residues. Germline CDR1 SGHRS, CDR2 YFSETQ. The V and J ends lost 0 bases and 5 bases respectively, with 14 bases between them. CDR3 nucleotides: TGCGCCAGCAGCTTGGTCGGCGTGGAATGGGAGACCCAGTACTTC. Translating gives CASSLVGVEWETQYF.

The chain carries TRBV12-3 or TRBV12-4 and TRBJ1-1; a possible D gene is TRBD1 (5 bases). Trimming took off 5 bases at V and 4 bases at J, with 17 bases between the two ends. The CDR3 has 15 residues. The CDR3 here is CASSGTPGVGTEAFF. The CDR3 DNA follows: TGTGCCAGCAGTGGGACCCCGGGGGTCGGCACTGAAGCTTTCTTT.

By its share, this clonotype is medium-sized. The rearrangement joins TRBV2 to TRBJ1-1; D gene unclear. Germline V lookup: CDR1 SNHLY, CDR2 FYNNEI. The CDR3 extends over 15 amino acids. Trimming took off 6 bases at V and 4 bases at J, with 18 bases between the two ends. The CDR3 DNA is TGTGCCAGCAGGGGGTCGAAGGGTTGGGCCACTGAAGCTTTCTTT. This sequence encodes CASRGSKGWATEAFF.

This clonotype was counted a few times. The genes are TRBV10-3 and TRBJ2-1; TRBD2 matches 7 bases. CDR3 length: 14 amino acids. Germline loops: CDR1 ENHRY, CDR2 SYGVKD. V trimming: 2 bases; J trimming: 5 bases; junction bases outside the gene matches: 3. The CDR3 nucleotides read TGTGCCATCAGTGAGCTAGCGGAGGACAATGAGCAGTTCTTC. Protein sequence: CAISELAEDNEQFF.

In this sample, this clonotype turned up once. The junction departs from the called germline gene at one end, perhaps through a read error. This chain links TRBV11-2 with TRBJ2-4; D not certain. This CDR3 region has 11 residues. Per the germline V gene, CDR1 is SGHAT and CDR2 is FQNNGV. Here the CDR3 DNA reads TGTGCCGGCAGCTCTAAAAACATTCAGTACTTC. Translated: CAGSSKNIQYF.

CDR3 amino acids: CASSVAGLEETQYF. CDR3 coding DNA: TGTGCCAGCAGCGTAGCGGGGTTGGAAGAGACCCAGTACTTC. V and J are TRBV9 and TRBJ2-5; D perhaps matches TRBD2 (5 bases). The CDR3 extends over 14 amino acids. CDR1 and CDR2 (germline): SGDLS, YYNGEE. V gave up 0 bases and J gave up 3 bases, with 9 bases separating them.

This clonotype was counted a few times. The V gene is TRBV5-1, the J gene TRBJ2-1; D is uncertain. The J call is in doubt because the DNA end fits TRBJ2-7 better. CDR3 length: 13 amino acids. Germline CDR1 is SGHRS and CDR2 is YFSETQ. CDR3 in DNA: TGCGCCAGCAGCTTGGGCGTCAACAATGAGCAGTACTTC. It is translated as CASSLGVNNEQYF.

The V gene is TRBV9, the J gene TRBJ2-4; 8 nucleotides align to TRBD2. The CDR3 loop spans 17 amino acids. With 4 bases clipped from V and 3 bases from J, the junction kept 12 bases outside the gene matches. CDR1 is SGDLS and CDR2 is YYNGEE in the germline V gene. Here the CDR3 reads CASSPSLSTSGKNIQYF. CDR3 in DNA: TGTGCCAGCAGCCCCTCATTGAGTACTAGCGGCAAAAACATTCAGTACTTC. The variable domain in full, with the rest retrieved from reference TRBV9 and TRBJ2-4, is DSGVTQTPKHLITATGQRVTLRCSPRSGDLSVYWYQQSLDQGLQFLIQYYNGEERAKGNILERFSAQQFPDLHSELNLSSLELGDSALYFCASSPSLSTSGKNIQYFGAGTRLSVL.

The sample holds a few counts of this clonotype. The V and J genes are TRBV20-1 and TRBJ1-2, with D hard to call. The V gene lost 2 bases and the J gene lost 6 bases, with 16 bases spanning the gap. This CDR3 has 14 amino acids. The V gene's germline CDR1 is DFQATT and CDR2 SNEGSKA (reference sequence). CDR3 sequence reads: CSARKWGSRNGYTF. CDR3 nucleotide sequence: TGCAGTGCTAGAAAGTGGGGATCAAGAAATGGCTACACCTTC.

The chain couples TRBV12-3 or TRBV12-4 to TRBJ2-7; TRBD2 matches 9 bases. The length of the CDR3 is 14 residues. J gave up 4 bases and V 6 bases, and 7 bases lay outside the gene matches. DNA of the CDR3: TGTGCCAGCAGGAGTAGCGGGGGCTATTACGAGCAGTACTTC. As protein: CASRSSGGYYEQYF.